The 7 T cell receptor beta chains in this list originate from one sample, sequenced in a study of blood T cells in healthy people across ages. With a J-beta primer mix and a sample-barcoded 5' primer, a second PCR ran roughly 6 to 11 cycles. TCRdb analysed the 5' RACE reads with MiXCR anew, one entry per CDR3 protein. The sample has around 1,800,000 distinct CDR3 sequences; roughly two fifths are singletons. What was sequenced was blood. These receptors all come from a human donor in good health.

The chain uses TRBV6-6 and TRBJ2-7; 7 bases agree with TRBD1. The CDR3 is 13 residues long. The germline CDR1 and CDR2 sequences are MNHNY and SVGAGI (reference sequence). V lost 5 bases and J lost 7; bases outside the gene matches: 8. The CDR3 region is CASSLTGYGEQYF. CDR3 in DNA: TGTGCCAGCAGTCTGACAGGGTATGGTGAGCAGTACTTC.

This clonotype occurred a few times. The chain carries TRBV11-2 and TRBJ1-6; a possible D gene is TRBD1 (5 bases). The V gene's germline CDR1 is SGHAT and CDR2 FQNNGV. V was trimmed by 8 bases and J by 9 bases, leaving 17 bases between them. This CDR3 has 14 amino acids. For the CDR3, the DNA is TGTGCCAGCTCTCCGGGACCCGGCGCTTCACCCCTCCACTTT. Translating it yields CASSPGPGASPLHF.

This clonotype has more than one count but fewer than ten. J is TRBJ2-7 and V is TRBV25-1; TRBD1 aligns across 10 bases. Germline V gene lookup returns CDR1 MGHDK and CDR2 SYGVNS. With 6 bases clipped from V and 4 bases from J, the junction kept 12 bases outside the gene matches. The CDR3 is made up of 16 amino acids. The CDR3 protein is CASRKSGTGDAYEQYF. CDR3 DNA: TGTGCCAGCAGGAAAAGCGGGACAGGGGATGCTTACGAGCAGTACTTC.

In its sample, this clonotype was seen once. The gene calls are TRBV7-9 and TRBJ1-2; D is unclear. Germline loops: CDR1 SEHNR, CDR2 FQNEAQ (reference sequence). The CDR3 is 12 residues long. Trimming left V 5 bases short and J 6 bases short, with 10 bases between. The DNA of the CDR3 is TGTGCCAGCAGCGAGGAGGGAAATGGCTACACCTTC. Translation: CASSEEGNGYTF.

This rearrangement joins TRBV25-1 to TRBJ2-4; D is unclear. Matching the DNA end better, TRBJ2-7 makes the J call doubtful. The CDR3 contains 12 residues. Germline V gene sequence: CDR1 MGHDK, CDR2 SYGVNS. CDR3 protein: CASMGSSYEQYF. CDR3 nucleotide sequence: TGTGCCAGCATGGGCAGTTCCTACGAGCAGTACTTC.

The sample holds a few counts of this clonotype. The chain uses TRBV5-1 and TRBJ2-5; possibly TRBD1 for D (6 bases). The V gene lost 1 base and the J gene lost 4 bases, with 11 bases spanning the gap. Germline CDR1 SGHRS, CDR2 YFSETQ. The CDR3 is made up of 14 amino acids. The CDR3 DNA follows: TGCGCCAGCAGCTTGACAGGGTGGGCAGAGACCCAGTACTTC. This codes for CASSLTGWAETQYF.

The chain carries TRBV5-1 and TRBJ2-1, with TRBD2 matching over 11 bases. The germline V gene has CDR1 SGHRS and CDR2 YFSETQ. CDR3 length: 17 amino acids. The junction had 10 bases not matched to a gene; V was cut back by 3 bases and J by 5 bases. The CDR3 DNA reads as TGCGCCAGCAGCTCCCGGTCGGCTAGCGGGGGGAACAATGAGCAGTTCTTC. Its protein is CASSSRSASGGNNEQFF. The whole variable domain, filled in from reference TRBV5-1 and TRBJ2-1, reads KAGVTQTPRYLIKTRGQQVTLSCSPISGHRSVSWYQQTPGQGLQFLFEYFSETQRNKGNFPGRFSGRQFSNSRSEMNVSTLELGDSALYLCASSSRSASGGNNEQFFGPGTRLTVL.